Listed below are T cell receptor beta chains from one sample, sequenced in a study of T-cell memory formation after mild COVID-19. TCRdb re-analysed the 5' RACE reads in MiXCR, keeping a single row per CDR3 protein. In the table there are approximately 500,000 distinct CDR3 sequences, 20% to 30% of which are singletons. The sample comprised PBMCs or a T cell subset sorted from them (not recorded which). These receptors were collected from an adult woman who had mild COVID-19 (a few samples of this study predate the infection). Cell type and time point are not known. Each CDR3 is given with its conserved first and last residue. Each record gives: CDR3 DNA, CDR3 protein, clone size, J gene, V gene, D gene. D genes are given only for firm matches. Rows may omit the clone size; those that give it use once, few, many or a size class.

cdr3_nt: TGTGCCACCGGACTGACGCAGTTCTTC
cdr3_aa: CATGLTQFF
clone_size: few
j_call: TRBJ2-1
v_call: TRBV28
d_call: .

cdr3_nt: TGCAGCGTTGTCGCAGACGTCTACGAGCAGTACTTC
cdr3_aa: CSVVADVYEQYF
clone_size: .
j_call: TRBJ2-7
v_call: TRBV29-1
d_call: .

cdr3_nt: TGTGCCACCAGTCGGACTAGCGGGAGTATGGCAAATGAGCAGTTCTTC
cdr3_aa: CATSRTSGSMANEQFF
clone_size: few
j_call: TRBJ2-1
v_call: TRBV24-1
d_call: TRBD2

cdr3_nt: TGTGCCAGCAGCTCCGAGGGACTAGCGGGAGGGCCCGGCGGGGAGCTGTTTTTT
cdr3_aa: CASSSEGLAGGPGGELFF
clone_size: .
j_call: TRBJ2-2
v_call: TRBV11-3
d_call: TRBD2

cdr3_nt: TGTGCCAGCTCACCGTGGGGTGATAGCACAGATACGCAGTATTTT
cdr3_aa: CASSPWGDSTDTQYF
clone_size: .
j_call: TRBJ2-3
v_call: TRBV18
d_call: .

cdr3_nt: TGTGCCAGCAGCTGGGGAGGGGCCTCCTACGAGCAGTACTTC
cdr3_aa: CASSWGGASYEQYF
clone_size: few
j_call: TRBJ2-7
v_call: TRBV13
d_call: TRBD2

cdr3_nt: TGTGCCAGCAGCCAAGACACGAACACTGAAGCTTTCTTT
cdr3_aa: CASSQDTNTEAFF
clone_size: few
j_call: TRBJ1-1
v_call: TRBV5-4
d_call: .

cdr3_nt: TGTGCCAGCAGTTCTCGTGGCGGGGGGGCGTCAGATACGCAGTATTTT
cdr3_aa: CASSSRGGGASDTQYF
clone_size: few
j_call: TRBJ2-3
v_call: TRBV11-2
d_call: TRBD2

cdr3_nt: TGTGCCAGCAGGGGGACCGGGACTAGCGGGCCAGGGGCCAAAAACATTCAGTACTTC
cdr3_aa: CASRGTGTSGPGAKNIQYF
clone_size: few
j_call: TRBJ2-4
v_call: TRBV7-2
d_call: TRBD2

cdr3_nt: TGTGCCACCAGTGATTTGCAAGATACGCAGTATTTT
cdr3_aa: CATSDLQDTQYF
clone_size: .
j_call: TRBJ2-3
v_call: TRBV24-1
d_call: .

cdr3_nt: TGTGCCAGCAGGACAGGGGGGGTAGATACGCAGTATTTT
cdr3_aa: CASRTGGVDTQYF
clone_size: many
j_call: TRBJ2-3
v_call: TRBV27
d_call: TRBD1

cdr3_nt: TGCAGTGCTACCCGGGGTAGCGGGGGCACGGGCAATGAGCAGTTCTTC
cdr3_aa: CSATRGSGGTGNEQFF
clone_size: once
j_call: TRBJ2-1
v_call: TRBV20-1
d_call: TRBD2

cdr3_nt: TGCAGTGCTAGAGATAGCAGGGAGACAGATACGCAGTATTTT
cdr3_aa: CSARDSRETDTQYF
clone_size: .
j_call: TRBJ2-3
v_call: TRBV20-1
d_call: .

cdr3_nt: TGTGCCAGCAGTTTACGGGGTTACGAGCAGTACTTC
cdr3_aa: CASSLRGYEQYF
clone_size: many
j_call: TRBJ2-7
v_call: TRBV12-3/TRBV12-4
d_call: .

cdr3_nt: TGTGCCAGCAGTTCCAGGACAGGGGTTAATTCGCCCCAGCATTTT
cdr3_aa: CASSSRTGVNSPQHF
clone_size: .
j_call: TRBJ1-5
v_call: TRBV12-3/TRBV12-4
d_call: TRBD1

cdr3_nt: TGTGCCAGCAGTTCTACCCCGCCTGACACTGAAGCTTTCTTT
cdr3_aa: CASSSTPPDTEAFF
clone_size: .
j_call: TRBJ1-1
v_call: TRBV5-5
d_call: .

cdr3_nt: TGTGCCATCCGGGCGGTTAACACTGAAGCTTTCTTT
cdr3_aa: CAIRAVNTEAFF
clone_size: .
j_call: TRBJ1-1
v_call: TRBV12-3/TRBV12-4
d_call: .

cdr3_nt: TGTGCCAGCGGCCCCCGGGACAGCCATCAGCCCCAGCATTTT
cdr3_aa: CASGPRDSHQPQHF
clone_size: .
j_call: TRBJ1-5
v_call: TRBV2
d_call: TRBD1

cdr3_nt: TGTGCCAGCAGTTTTACGAAAACCGATGGGGCCAACGTCCTGACTTTC
cdr3_aa: CASSFTKTDGANVLTF
clone_size: .
j_call: TRBJ2-6
v_call: TRBV12-3/TRBV12-4
d_call: .

cdr3_nt: TGTGCCAGCAGTCTAACACCGGGAGGTACCTACGAGCAGTACTTC
cdr3_aa: CASSLTPGGTYEQYF
clone_size: .
j_call: TRBJ2-7
v_call: TRBV27
d_call: TRBD2

cdr3_nt: TGCGCCAGCAGTCCAACATCATCCCTGAACACTGAAGCTTTCTTT
cdr3_aa: CASSPTSSLNTEAFF
clone_size: .
j_call: TRBJ1-1
v_call: TRBV4-1
d_call: .

cdr3_nt: TGTGCCTGGGGCGGCGGGCGGACTGAAGCTTTCTTT
cdr3_aa: CAWGGGRTEAFF
clone_size: .
j_call: TRBJ1-1
v_call: TRBV30
d_call: .

cdr3_nt: TGTGCCAGCAGCTTAGGTCAGCGTTGGCAGGAGAGCAATCAGCCCCAGCATTTT
cdr3_aa: CASSLGQRWQESNQPQHF
clone_size: few
j_call: TRBJ1-5
v_call: TRBV7-9
d_call: .

cdr3_nt: TGTGCCAGCAGCTCAGGACTAGCGGGGGGCCTCCTCACAGATACGCAGTATTTT
cdr3_aa: CASSSGLAGGLLTDTQYF
clone_size: few
j_call: TRBJ2-3
v_call: TRBV7-9
d_call: TRBD2

cdr3_nt: TGCGCCAGCAGCCAGAGCCCAGGGGACACTAGCACAGATACGCAGTATTTT
cdr3_aa: CASSQSPGDTSTDTQYF
clone_size: few
j_call: TRBJ2-3
v_call: TRBV4-1
d_call: .

cdr3_nt: TGTGCCAGCAGTTACCCGGGAGCGGGATACGAGCAGTACTTC
cdr3_aa: CASSYPGAGYEQYF
clone_size: .
j_call: TRBJ2-7
v_call: TRBV6-6
d_call: TRBD2

cdr3_nt: TGTGCCAGCAGTGAACGTTATGGGTATGGCTACACCTTC
cdr3_aa: CASSERYGYGYTF
clone_size: .
j_call: TRBJ1-2
v_call: TRBV2
d_call: .

cdr3_nt: TGTGCCAGTAGCCCGGCGGGGGTCACAGATACGCAGTATTTT
cdr3_aa: CASSPAGVTDTQYF
clone_size: .
j_call: TRBJ2-3
v_call: TRBV19
d_call: TRBD2

cdr3_nt: TGTGCCAGCAGCTTAGAGGGGTCGGGGGCCCTCCGAGAGCAGTTCTTC
cdr3_aa: CASSLEGSGALREQFF
clone_size: many
j_call: TRBJ2-1
v_call: TRBV7-9
d_call: .

cdr3_nt: TGTGCCAGCAGCACTAAAACCCTAGCCGGGGGGTACAATGAGCAGTTCTTC
cdr3_aa: CASSTKTLAGGYNEQFF
clone_size: few
j_call: TRBJ2-1
v_call: TRBV6-5
d_call: TRBD2

cdr3_nt: TGCAGTGCTAGGTCAGGGGGCGCCGGTGGCTACACCTTC
cdr3_aa: CSARSGGAGGYTF
clone_size: few
j_call: TRBJ1-2
v_call: TRBV20-1
d_call: TRBD1

cdr3_nt: TGTGCCAGCAGCTTATCCCCGGATCAGCCCCAGCATTTT
cdr3_aa: CASSLSPDQPQHF
clone_size: .
j_call: TRBJ1-5
v_call: TRBV7-3
d_call: .

cdr3_nt: TGTGCCAGCAGCCCTGGGGGGGTCATTCAGTACTTC
cdr3_aa: CASSPGGVIQYF
clone_size: few
j_call: TRBJ2-4
v_call: TRBV5-4
d_call: TRBD2

cdr3_nt: TGTGCCAGCAGCTACCCCTTCCGGGAGGACAATGAGCAGTTCTTC
cdr3_aa: CASSYPFREDNEQFF
clone_size: .
j_call: TRBJ2-1
v_call: TRBV7-8
d_call: TRBD2

cdr3_nt: TGCAGTGCTAGTCCGGCTAGCACTTATTCACACGAGCAGTACTTC
cdr3_aa: CSASPASTYSHEQYF
clone_size: .
j_call: TRBJ2-7
v_call: TRBV20-1
d_call: .

cdr3_nt: TGTGCCTGGGCGGCTAGCGGGGGCTACGAGCAGTACTTC
cdr3_aa: CAWAASGGYEQYF
clone_size: .
j_call: TRBJ2-7
v_call: TRBV30
d_call: TRBD2

cdr3_nt: TGTGACTACCAGGAGACCCAGTACTTC
cdr3_aa: CDYQETQYF
clone_size: few
j_call: TRBJ2-5
v_call: TRBV15
d_call: .

cdr3_nt: TGTGCCATCAGTGAGTCCGGACAGGGACTCAATGAGCAGTTCTTC
cdr3_aa: CAISESGQGLNEQFF
clone_size: .
j_call: TRBJ2-1
v_call: TRBV10-3
d_call: TRBD1

cdr3_nt: TGTGCCAGCAGTTCACCGGGACAGGGGGCAACCTACGAGCAGTACTTC
cdr3_aa: CASSSPGQGATYEQYF
clone_size: few
j_call: TRBJ2-7
v_call: TRBV12-3/TRBV12-4
d_call: TRBD1

cdr3_nt: TGCGCCAGCAGCAACCGGGACAGGGATGCCAACGGCTACACCTTC
cdr3_aa: CASSNRDRDANGYTF
clone_size: .
j_call: TRBJ1-2
v_call: TRBV5-1
d_call: TRBD1

cdr3_nt: TGTGCCAGCTCAAGGGACAGCACCCAAGAGACCCAGTACTTC
cdr3_aa: CASSRDSTQETQYF
clone_size: few
j_call: TRBJ2-5
v_call: TRBV18
d_call: TRBD1

cdr3_nt: TGTGCCAGCAGCACCTGGACAGTCCCCGGGGAGACCCAGTACTTC
cdr3_aa: CASSTWTVPGETQYF
clone_size: .
j_call: TRBJ2-5
v_call: TRBV12-3/TRBV12-4
d_call: .

cdr3_nt: TGCAGTGCTACCCCCGGCGGGAGCAGTCCCAATGAGCAGTTCTTC
cdr3_aa: CSATPGGSSPNEQFF
clone_size: .
j_call: TRBJ2-1
v_call: TRBV20-1
d_call: TRBD2

cdr3_nt: TGTGCCAGCACCTCACGAGGATGGCAGGGGGACACTGAAGCTTTCTTT
cdr3_aa: CASTSRGWQGDTEAFF
clone_size: few
j_call: TRBJ1-1
v_call: TRBV6-2/TRBV6-3
d_call: TRBD1

cdr3_nt: TGTGCCAGCAGTTACCTCGGGACAGGGGCCGCCGGAGCTTTCTTT
cdr3_aa: CASSYLGTGAAGAFF
clone_size: .
j_call: TRBJ1-1
v_call: TRBV6-5
d_call: TRBD1

cdr3_nt: TGTGCCACGACGGGGGCCTCAGATACGCAGTATTTT
cdr3_aa: CATTGASDTQYF
clone_size: few
j_call: TRBJ2-3
v_call: TRBV24-1
d_call: .

cdr3_nt: TGTGCCAGCAGTTTTGAGCAGGGTTCCTACGAGCAGTACTTC
cdr3_aa: CASSFEQGSYEQYF
clone_size: few
j_call: TRBJ2-7
v_call: TRBV12-3/TRBV12-4
d_call: .

cdr3_nt: TGCAGCACTAGCGGGATGAGGTCGGATACGCAGTATTTT
cdr3_aa: CSTSGMRSDTQYF
clone_size: few
j_call: TRBJ2-3
v_call: TRBV29-1
d_call: TRBD2

cdr3_nt: TGCGCCAGCAGCCAAGATATGGGAGGGCCTCGGGCAGATACGCAGTATTTT
cdr3_aa: CASSQDMGGPRADTQYF
clone_size: .
j_call: TRBJ2-3
v_call: TRBV4-1
d_call: TRBD2

cdr3_nt: TGTGCCAGCAGCTTCGCCGGGGACAAAAACATTCAGTACTTC
cdr3_aa: CASSFAGDKNIQYF
clone_size: .
j_call: TRBJ2-4
v_call: TRBV5-6
d_call: .